These 23 T cell receptor beta chains came from one sample sequenced in a study of cytomegalovirus exposure and HLA in healthy donors. Primers: 60 Vbeta forward and 13 Jbeta reverse. Generated by immunoSEQ multiplex PCR, the TCRdb table keeps only in-frame clones and is missing some. Altogether about 130,000 clones are present, 60% to 80% being singletons, with the ten largest covering approximately 2.6%. The specimen sequenced was PBMCs. All receptors derive from a woman aged 60 to 75 in good health and CMV-seropositive.

This chain links TRBV7-6 with TRBJ1-1; D might be TRBD1 (5 bases). The CDR3 contains 16 residues. V dropped 1 base and J dropped 4 bases, with 16 bases sitting between them. Per germline, CDR1 SGHVS and CDR2 FNYEAQ. The CDR3 nucleotides read TGTGCCAGCAGCTTAGGGGCGGGGGAGGTTGGCACTGAAGCTTTCTTT. Translation gives CASSLGAGEVGTEAFF.

The J gene is TRBJ1-1, the V gene TRBV5-8; the D is unclear. The CDR3 contains 10 residues. CDR1 and CDR2 (germline): SGHTS, YDEGEE. Trimming shortened V by 6 bases and J by 7 bases, and 7 bases separated the two germline ends. The CDR3 protein is CASTLYEAFF. CDR3 nucleotides: TGTGCCAGCACCTTATATGAAGCTTTCTTT.

The chain employs TRBV19 and TRBJ2-3; TRBD1 matches 7 bases. The CDR3 runs to 15 residues. Trimming removed 3 bases from V and 6 bases from J; junction bases left unmatched: 9. Germline V gives CDR1 LNHDA, CDR2 SQIVND (reference sequence). The CDR3 sequence is CASSITGAAGDTQYF. In DNA, the CDR3 is TGTGCCAGTAGTATCACAGGGGCTGCAGGGGATACGCAGTATTTT.

This clone has only a few counts. The chain links TRBV7-3 to TRBJ1-1, with 7 positions matching TRBD1. Germline V lookup: CDR1 SGHTA, CDR2 FQGTGA. Germline trimming cut 6 bases from V and 6 bases from J; bases unmatched to any gene: 4. This CDR3 comprises 12 residues. CDR3 in amino acids: CASSSGTAEAFF. The CDR3 region has the DNA TGTGCCAGCAGTTCCGGGACAGCTGAAGCTTTCTTT.

A note on this clone: The germline gene is not matched at one end of the junction; a read error may be the cause. The V call is TRBV7-7, the J call TRBJ2-5; D gene ambiguous. CDR1 and CDR2 (germline): SSHAT, FNYEAQ (reference sequence). This CDR3 contains 13 residues. Written as DNA, the CDR3 is TGTGCTAGCAGCTTGCACAACCAAGAGACCCAGTACTTC. It translates to CASSLHNQETQYF.

This CDR3 reads CASRMTDPNYGYTF. The CDR3 DNA sequence: TGTGCCAGCAGGATGACAGACCCTAACTATGGCTACACCTTC. The chain couples TRBV5-6 to TRBJ1-2; D possibly corresponds to TRBD1 (5 bases). V lost 5 bases to trimming and J lost 0 bases, with 11 bases between them. Germline V gene sequence: CDR1 SGHDT, CDR2 YYEEEE. CDR3 length: 14 amino acids. Supplemented by reference TRBV5-6 and TRBJ1-2, the full variable domain reads DAGVTQSPTHLIKTRGQQVTLRCSPKSGHDTVSWYQQALGQGPQFIFQYYEEEERQRGNFPDRFSGHQFPNYSSELNVNALLLGDSALYLCASRMTDPNYGYTFGSGTRLTVV.

The rearrangement links TRBV5-1 to TRBJ1-4; tentative D call: TRBD1 (5 bases). CDR3 length equals 17 residues. CDR1 and CDR2 from the germline V gene are SGHRS and YFSETQ. V lost 1 base and J lost 3, with 16 bases in between. DNA for the CDR3: TGCGCCAGCAGCTTGTTCCGGGGGGGACGGGCTAATGAAAAACTGTTTTTT. Encoded protein: CASSLFRGGRANEKLFF.

The J gene is TRBJ2-5, the V gene TRBV27, with 7 bases identical to TRBD2. V lost 4 bases to trimming and J lost 3 bases; unmatched junction nucleotides: 8. The length of the CDR3 is 15 residues. Germline values: CDR1 MNHEY, CDR2 SMNVEV (reference sequence). CDR3 protein: CASSYQLAREETQYF. The CDR3 nucleotides read TGTGCCAGCAGTTATCAACTAGCGAGGGAAGAGACCCAGTACTTC.

The gene calls are TRBV7-2 and TRBJ1-2; D may be TRBD1 (5 bases). Trimming left V 1 base short and J 8 bases short, with 14 bases between. CDR1 and CDR2 (germline): SGHTA, FQGNSA. The CDR3 runs to 14 residues. The chain's CDR3 is CASSLDGRGRGYTF. The CDR3 nucleotides are TGTGCCAGCAGCTTAGACGGGAGGGGTCGCGGCTACACCTTC.

The V and J genes are TRBV5-1 and TRBJ2-1; a possible D gene is TRBD2 (7 bases). The CDR3 covers 16 residues. Germline CDR1 is SGHRS and CDR2 is YFSETQ. V was shortened by 0 bases and J by 6 bases, with 16 bases between the two germline ends. The CDR3 sequence: CASSLAGGGASNEQFF. CDR3 sequence (DNA): TGCGCCAGCAGCTTGGCCGGAGGGGGGGCGAGCAATGAGCAGTTCTTC.

The chain uses TRBV2 and TRBJ1-4; D call uncertain. The CDR3 runs 17 residues. The V end lost 4 bases, the J end lost 2 bases, and 17 bases lay between the germline ends. Germline V gene lookup returns CDR1 SNHLY and CDR2 FYNNEI. This chain's CDR3 is CASSATPFRGTNEKLFF. As DNA, the CDR3 is TGTGCCAGCAGTGCTACACCCTTCAGAGGTACTAATGAAAAACTGTTTTTT.

The chain couples TRBV5-1 to TRBJ1-4, with D uncertain. Looked up from germline, CDR1 is SGHRS and CDR2 is YFSETQ. Trimming took off 4 bases at V and 8 bases at J, with 12 bases between the two ends. The CDR3 runs to 13 residues. The CDR3 is CASSGRVGEKLFF. Written as DNA, the CDR3 is TGCGCCAGCAGCGGGCGGGTGGGCGAAAAACTGTTTTTT.

This chain links TRBV20-1 with TRBJ2-7, with 10 positions matching TRBD2. There are 11 residues in the CDR3. From germline, CDR1 is DFQATT and CDR2 SNEGSKA (reference sequence). The CDR3 DNA reads TGCACCGGACTAGCGGCCTACGAGCAGTACTTC. Amino acid sequence: CTGLAAYEQYF.

The gene calls are TRBV13 and TRBJ2-1; 12 bases fit TRBD2. CDR3 length: 18 amino acids. The V and J ends lost 5 bases and 5 bases, in that order; junction bases with no gene match: 13. The germline V gene has CDR1 PRHDT and CDR2 FYEKMQ (reference sequence). The CDR3 region has the DNA TGTGCCAGCAGCGCAAGGACTAGCGGGGTCGCTACGGACAATGAGCAGTTCTTC. Residues: CASSARTSGVATDNEQFF.

The V call is TRBV25-1, the J call TRBJ2-3; 12 bases map to TRBD2. Germline V gives CDR1 MGHDK, CDR2 SYGVNS. The V and J ends lost 2 bases and 3 bases, in that order; junction bases with no gene match: 6. CDR3 length: 17 residues. CDR3 amino acids: CASSEILAGGATDTQYF. DNA of the CDR3: TGTGCCAGCAGTGAAATCCTAGCGGGGGGGGCAACAGATACGCAGTATTTT. The variable domain in full, with the rest retrieved from reference TRBV25-1 and TRBJ2-3, is EADIYQTPRYLVIGTGKKITLECSQTMGHDKMYWYQQDPGMELHLIHYSYGVNSTEKGDLSSESTVSRIRTEHFPLTLESARPSHTSQYLCASSEILAGGATDTQYFGPGTRLTVL.

CDR3 in amino acids: CASSVGDSFNQPQHF. The CDR3 DNA sequence: TGTGCCAGCAGCGTAGGGGACAGTTTCAATCAGCCCCAGCATTTT. This chain joins TRBV9 and TRBJ1-5; 7 nucleotides align to TRBD1. V shed 0 bases and J 3 bases; nucleotides not matched to a gene: 3. Germline values: CDR1 SGDLS, CDR2 YYNGEE. The CDR3 runs to 15 residues.

V and J are TRBV5-1 and TRBJ2-7; no reliable D call. Trimming removed 4 bases at V and 4 bases at J, with 12 bases between. CDR1 is SGHRS, CDR2 YFSETQ, per germline. The CDR3 is 13 amino acids. As DNA, the CDR3 is TGCGCCAGCAGCACCGACTCTGGGTACGAGCAGTACTTC. It yields the protein CASSTDSGYEQYF.

The rearrangement uses TRBV2 and TRBJ1-4, with D tentatively TRBD1 (5 bases). This CDR3 comprises 14 residues. V was clipped by 6 bases and J by 3 bases, with 11 bases between them. CDR1 and CDR2 from the germline V gene are SNHLY and FYNNEI. CDR3 sequence reads: CASSPGGANEKLFF. CDR3 sequence (DNA): TGTGCCAGCAGCCCCGGGGGGGCTAATGAAAAACTGTTTTTT.

The chain couples TRBV6-1 to TRBJ1-4; the match to TRBD1 covers 8 bases. Germline V CDR1 and CDR2: MNHNS, SASEGT. Trimming removed 3 bases from V and 8 bases from J; junction bases left unmatched: 8. CDR3 size: 15 residues. CDR3 in DNA: TGTGCCAGCAGTGATGGAGGGCAGGGGGCGGAAAAACTGTTTTTT. Its translation: CASSDGGQGAEKLFF.

The chain employs TRBV9 and TRBJ2-3; D remains unclear. The CDR3 loop spans 14 amino acids. Germline V lookup: CDR1 SGDLS, CDR2 YYNGEE. The V and J ends lost 0 bases and 8 bases respectively, with 13 bases between them. CDR3 region: CASSVGRLDGTQYF. As DNA, the CDR3 is TGTGCCAGCAGCGTAGGGCGGCTCGATGGTACGCAGTATTTT.

This clone was picked up a small number of times. The chain links TRBV6-6 to TRBJ1-2; tentatively, D is TRBD1 (6 bases). Germline loops: CDR1 MNHNY, CDR2 SVGAGI (reference sequence). The CDR3 contains 14 residues. Trimming took 6 bases from V and 2 from J, leaving 13 bases between them. The CDR3 loop is CASRGAPDNYGYTF. The DNA of the CDR3 is TGTGCCAGCAGGGGGGCACCGGACAACTATGGCTACACCTTC.

This clone was counted between two and nine times. The CDR3 loop reads CASSEGIAGSYEQYF. The CDR3 DNA sequence: TGCGCCAGCAGTGAGGGGATAGCGGGGAGCTACGAGCAGTACTTC. This chain uses TRBV10-1 with TRBJ2-7, with 8 bases aligning to TRBD2. This CDR3 has 15 residues. The germline V gene has CDR1 WNHNN and CDR2 SYGVQD (reference sequence). The ends lost 2 bases at V and 3 bases at J; junction bases unmatched: 6.

This clone was seen a few times. V gene TRBV7-8 combines with J gene TRBJ2-2; 7 bases align to TRBD1. CDR1 and CDR2 from the germline V gene are SGHVS and FQNEAQ. V lost 1 base to trimming and J lost 4 bases; unmatched junction nucleotides: 21. The CDR3 is 21 amino acids. The CDR3 loop reads CASSLDRFNLGAGGSTGELFF. CDR3 sequence (DNA): TGTGCCAGCAGCTTAGATCGGTTTAACTTGGGGGCAGGGGGAAGCACCGGGGAGCTGTTTTTT.